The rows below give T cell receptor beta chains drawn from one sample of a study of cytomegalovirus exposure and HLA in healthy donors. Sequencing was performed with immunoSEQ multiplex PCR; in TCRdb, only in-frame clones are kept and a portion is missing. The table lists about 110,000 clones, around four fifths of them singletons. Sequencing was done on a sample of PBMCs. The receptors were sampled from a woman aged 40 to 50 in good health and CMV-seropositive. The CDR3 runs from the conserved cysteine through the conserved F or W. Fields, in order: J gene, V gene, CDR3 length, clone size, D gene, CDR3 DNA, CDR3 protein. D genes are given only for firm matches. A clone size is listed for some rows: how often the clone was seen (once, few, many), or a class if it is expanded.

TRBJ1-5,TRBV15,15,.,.,TGTGCCACCAGCAGAGATCGTTTCTTATGGAGGCCCCAGCATTTT,CATSRDRFLWRPQHF
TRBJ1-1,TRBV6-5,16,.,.,TGTGCCAGCAGTTACTCAGGTGGGGGCGCGTACACTGAAGCTTTCTTT,CASSYSGGGAYTEAFF
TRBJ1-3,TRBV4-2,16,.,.,TGTGCCAGCAGCCAAGATTTTCCAGACTCTGGAAACACCATATATTTT,CASSQDFPDSGNTIYF
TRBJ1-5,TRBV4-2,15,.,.,TGTGCCAGCAGCCAAAATTTGGACAGAAATCAGCCCCAGCATTTT,CASSQNLDRNQPQHF
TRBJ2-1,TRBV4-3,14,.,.,TGCGCCAGCAGCCAAGACCATCCCGAGCGAGAGCAGTTCTTC,CASSQDHPEREQFF
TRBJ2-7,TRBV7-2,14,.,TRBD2,TGTGCCAGCAGTCCCCGGGGGGGCTCCTACGAGCAGTACTTC,CASSPRGGSYEQYF
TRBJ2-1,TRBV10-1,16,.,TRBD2,TGCGCCAGCAGTGAGTCGGGACTAGCGGGTTACAATGAGCAGTTCTTC,CASSESGLAGYNEQFF
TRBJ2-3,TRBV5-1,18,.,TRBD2,TGCGCCAGCAGCTCGGGACTAGCGGGGGGGGCGAGCACAGATACGCAGTATTTT,CASSSGLAGGASTDTQYF
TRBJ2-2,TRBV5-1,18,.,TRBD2,TGCGCCAGCAGCTTGGCCTTAGCGGGGGGCATGAACACCGGGGAGCTGTTTTTT,CASSLALAGGMNTGELFF
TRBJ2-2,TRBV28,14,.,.,TGTGCCAGCAGTTTAACCGCCGGGGCCGGGGAGCTGTTTTTT,CASSLTAGAGELFF
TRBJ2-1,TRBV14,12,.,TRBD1,TGTGCCAGCAGCGCACAGGGGTATGAGCAGTTCTTC,CASSAQGYEQFF
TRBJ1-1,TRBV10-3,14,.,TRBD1,TGTGCCATCAGGGGACAGGGAAGAGACACTGAAGCTTTCTTT,CAIRGQGRDTEAFF
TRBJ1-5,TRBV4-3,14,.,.,TGCGCCAGCAGCCCCGGACTGTTCGATCAGCCCCAGCATTTT,CASSPGLFDQPQHF
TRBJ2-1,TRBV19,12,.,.,TGTGCCAGTATGGGGCGTAAGGATGAGCAGTTCTTC,CASMGRKDEQFF
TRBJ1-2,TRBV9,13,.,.,TGTGCCAGCAGCGTAGCAGGGAACTATGGCTACACCTTC,CASSVAGNYGYTF
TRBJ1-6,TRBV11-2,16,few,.,TGTGCCAGCAGCTTATTAGCTCGTGGCTATAATTCACCCCTCCACTTT,CASSLLARGYNSPLHF
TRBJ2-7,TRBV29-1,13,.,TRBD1,TGCAGCGTTGGGTTCCAGGGGGCGGGCGAGCAGTACTTC,CSVGFQGAGEQYF
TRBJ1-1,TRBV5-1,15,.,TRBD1,TGCGCCAGCAGCTTGGTGGGACAGGGGGACACTGAAGCTTTCTTT,CASSLVGQGDTEAFF
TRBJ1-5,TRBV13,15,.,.,TGTGCCAGCAGCTTAGGCCCCGGTCTCGATCAGCCCCAGCATTTT,CASSLGPGLDQPQHF
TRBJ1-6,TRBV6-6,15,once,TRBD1,TGTGCCAGTGGACAGGACTATGGCATTAATTCACCCCTCCACTTT,CASGQDYGINSPLHF
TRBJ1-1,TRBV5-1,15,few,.,TGCGCCAGCAGGTTTACCGGGGGGGGCCCCACTGAAGCTTTCTTT,CASRFTGGGPTEAFF
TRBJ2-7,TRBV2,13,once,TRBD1,TGTGCCAGCAGTGGGACAGGGGGTTACGAGCAGTACTTC,CASSGTGGYEQYF
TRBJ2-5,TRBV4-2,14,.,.,TGTGCCAGCAGCCAAGTCAAAATAAGCGAGACCCAGTACTTC,CASSQVKISETQYF
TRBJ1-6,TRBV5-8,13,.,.,TGTGCCAGCAGGACAAGGTTTAATTCACCCCTCCACTTT,CASRTRFNSPLHF
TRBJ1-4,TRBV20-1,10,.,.,TGCAGTGCTAGATCAGAAAAACTGTTTTTT,CSARSEKLFF
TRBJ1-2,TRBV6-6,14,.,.,TGTGCCAGCAGACCAGGGTCGGCGGACTATGGCTACACCTTC,CASRPGSADYGYTF
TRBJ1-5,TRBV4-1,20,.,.,TGCGCCAGCAGCCAAGATTCTCCAGGGGTAGGACCCTATAGCAATCAGCCCCAGCATTTT,CASSQDSPGVGPYSNQPQHF
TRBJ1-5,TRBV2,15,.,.,TGTGCCAGCAGTGAAATGGGGGCGAGGGGTCAGCCCCAGCATTTT,CASSEMGARGQPQHF
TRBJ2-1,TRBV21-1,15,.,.,TGTGCCAGCAGTTTAACAGGGTGGGACTACAATGAGCAGTTCTTC,CASSLTGWDYNEQFF
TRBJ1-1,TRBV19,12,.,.,TGTGCCAGTAGTATTTCGGCGGGTGAAGCTTTCTTT,CASSISAGEAFF